This T cell receptor beta chain derives from a study of cytomegalovirus exposure and HLA in healthy donors. The PCR made use of 60 Vbeta and 13 Jbeta primers. Sequencing was performed with immunoSEQ multiplex PCR; in TCRdb, only in-frame clones are kept and a portion is missing. The table lists about 180,000 clones, 80% to 90% of them singletons. The CDR3 spans 17 residues. Germline loops: CDR1 MNHEY, CDR2 SMNVEV (reference sequence). The V end lost 4 bases, the J end lost 4 bases, and 20 bases lay between the germline ends. This clone appeared a few times. This receptor was taken from a girl aged 2 to 10 in good health and CMV-seropositive. The sample was PBMCs. This chain links TRBV27 with TRBJ2-1, with D unclear. CDR3 in amino acids: CASSYATPGFRYNEQFF. CDR3 nucleotide sequence: TGTGCCAGCAGTTACGCTACACCGGGTTTTAGGTACAATGAGCAGTTCTTC.